A single sample is the source of the 10 T cell receptor beta chains below, sequenced in a study of a mutant IDH1 vaccine in newly diagnosed glioma. The protocol was immunoSEQ multiplex PCR, while the TCRdb copy is restricted to in-frame clones and leaves out a portion. Found here are 20,000 to 25,000 clones, roughly 93% of them singletons; the top ten hold about 1.2%. Stated time point: baseline, week 1 (first vaccination visit). Noted treatment: pre-vaccination baseline after standard-of-care therapy. Material: PBMCs, obtained from a glioma patient treated with radiotherapy, temozolomide or both. These receptors were collected from a man aged 35-49 years with glioma.

The chain combines TRBV4-3 with TRBJ2-2, with 8 bases that match TRBD1. The germline gives CDR1 LGHNA, CDR2 YSLEER. V dropped 5 bases and J dropped 4; count of bases not matched to a gene: 9. This CDR3 is 16 amino acids long. The CDR3 is CASSFQTGVSTGELFF. CDR3 sequence (DNA): TGCGCCAGCAGCTTCCAGACAGGGGTTAGCACCGGGGAGCTGTTTTTT.

This sequence joins TRBV2 and TRBJ2-3; 9 positions match TRBD1. The J segment lost 0 bases and the V segment lost 5 bases, leaving 6 bases of the junction unmatched. This CDR3 is 16 amino acids long. The germline gives CDR1 SNHLY, CDR2 FYNNEI. CDR3 sequence: CASSHGTGSSTDTQYF. DNA of the CDR3: TGTGCCAGCAGTCACGGGACAGGGTCTAGCACAGATACGCAGTATTTT.

J is TRBJ2-6 and V is TRBV23-1; 9 positions agree with TRBD1. Being an ORF, TRBV23-1 has a function that is uncertain. This CDR3 contains 18 residues. Unmatched junction bases numbered 7, after V lost 1 base and J lost 3 bases. The CDR3 DNA sequence: TGCGCCAGCAGTCAATTCAACAGGGGGCTTGGTGGGGCCAACGTCCTGACTTTC. Translated: CASSQFNRGLGGANVLTF.

V is TRBV5-1 and J is TRBJ2-3, with D uncertain. V dropped 0 bases and J dropped 0 bases, with 8 bases sitting between them. The CDR3 is 15 amino acids. Germline-derived CDR1 and CDR2 are SGHRS and YFSETQ. Here the CDR3 reads CASSLASASTDTQYF. The CDR3 DNA is TGCGCCAGCAGCTTGGCCAGCGCCAGCACAGATACGCAGTATTTT.

The chain carries TRBV9 and TRBJ2-7, with a tentative D call TRBD2 (6 bases). Germline-derived CDR1 and CDR2 are SGDLS and YYNGEE. This CDR3 is 15 amino acids long. Trimming removed 3 bases from V and 2 bases from J, with 15 bases in between. The CDR3 sequence: CASSAGDFYPYEQYF. Written as DNA, the CDR3 is TGTGCCAGCAGCGCCGGGGACTTTTACCCCTACGAGCAGTACTTC.

The gene calls are TRBV14 and TRBJ2-2; TRBD2 matches at 7 bases. The germline gives CDR1 SGHDN, CDR2 FVKESK. V lost 1 base to trimming and J lost 0 bases; unmatched junction nucleotides: 2. This CDR3 is built from 16 residues. The DNA for the CDR3 is TGTGCCAGCAGCCAAGTTGCGGGAGCGAACACCGGGGAGCTGTTTTTT. As protein: CASSQVAGANTGELFF. Looking up the rest from reference TRBV14 and TRBJ2-2 gives the full variable domain: EAGVTQFPSHSVIEKGQTVTLRCDPISGHDNLYWYRRVMGKEIKFLLHFVKESKQDESGMPNNRFLAERTGGTYSTLKVQPAELEDSGVYFCASSQVAGANTGELFFGEGSRLTVL.

The V and J genes are TRBV7-8 and TRBJ1-1; TRBD1 matches 8 bases. This CDR3 is built from 14 residues. The germline CDR1 and CDR2 sequences are SGHVS and FQNEAQ. V trimming: 0 bases; J trimming: 5 bases; junction bases outside the gene matches: 2. Written as DNA, the CDR3 is TGTGCCAGCAGCTTAGCTACAGGGGGGACTGAAGCTTTCTTT. It translates to CASSLATGGTEAFF.

This rearrangement joins TRBV5-1 to TRBJ1-1; 7 bases agree with TRBD1. Trimming at V came to 2 bases and at J to 1 base, leaving 8 bases not matched to a gene. Germline values: CDR1 SGHRS, CDR2 YFSETQ. The CDR3 runs 16 residues. CDR3 DNA sequence: TGCGCCAGCAGCTTAGATAAGGGGGCCCCGAACACTGAAGCTTTCTTT. It encodes CASSLDKGAPNTEAFF.

The chain couples TRBV18 to TRBJ1-1; the D gene is possibly TRBD1 (6 bases). Germline V gene data show CDR1 as KGHSH and CDR2 as LQKENI. The length of the CDR3 is 17 residues. The V gene lost 6 bases and the J gene lost 5 bases, with 25 bases spanning the gap. CDR3 residues: CASSPTGPGASVTEAFF. The CDR3 DNA is TGTGCCAGCTCCCCCACCGGACCGGGGGCATCAGTAACTGAAGCTTTCTTT.

The rearrangement links TRBV11-2 to TRBJ2-7, with D unresolved. The ends were cut back, 1 base at V and 3 bases at J, with 7 bases in the middle. This CDR3 region has 13 residues. In germline, CDR1 is SGHAT, CDR2 FQNNGV. This CDR3 is CASSLGPSYEQYF. In nucleotides, the CDR3 is TGTGCCAGCAGCTTAGGACCCAGCTACGAGCAGTACTTC.